The 13 T cell receptor beta chains presented below share a single source sample, sequenced in a study of T cell responses to AZD1222 COVID-19 vaccine (dated by TCRdb to the early 2020s). The library relied on the immunoSEQ multiplex PCR assay. Entries here come from immuneACCESS through TCRdb and include only in-frame sequences with V and J called. Some clones fail to appear in such tables; in the studies checked, an unresolved V gene covers under half of the shortfall, and the cause of the remainder is unknown. The sample contains around 84,000 clones, about 91% of them found a single time. Approximately 6.5% of the sample lies in the top ten. The time point label, read with the paper, signifies: baseline before first vaccination. The treatment or condition label corresponds to: meningococcal conjugate vaccine given as trial control. The specimen comprised peripheral blood, sampled on day 0 of MenACWY control vaccination. The origin of the receptors is an adult in good health.

The chain has TRBV6-5 and TRBJ2-5; a weak D match, TRBD1 (5 bases). Germline CDR1 MNHEY, CDR2 SVGAGI. The CDR3 extends over 14 amino acids. V lost 7 bases and J lost 5, with 17 bases in between. Here the CDR3 reads CASIPGPGSETQYF. The DNA for the CDR3 is TGTGCCAGCATTCCCGGGCCAGGGTCGGAGACCCAGTACTTC.

The chain joins TRBV6-2 or TRBV6-3 to TRBJ1-5; D not resolved. Trimming pared 2 bases from V and 3 bases from J, leaving 11 bases between. The CDR3 contains 15 residues. Germline V gives CDR1 MNHEY, CDR2 SVGEGT. The CDR3 is CASSYIPGNNQPQHF. DNA of the CDR3: TGTGCCAGCAGTTACATTCCTGGGAACAATCAGCCCCAGCATTTT.

The chain couples TRBV24-1 to TRBJ2-3; D is perhaps TRBD1 (7 bases). The CDR3 is 14 amino acids. Germline V gene lookup returns CDR1 KGHDR and CDR2 SFDVKD. Trimming left V 5 bases short and J 3 bases short, with 11 bases between. As DNA, the CDR3 is TGTGCCACCAGTGCCGCGGGACAGACAGATACGCAGTATTTT. Translating it yields CATSAAGQTDTQYF.

This clone was seen only once. The same CDR3 arises from other DNA sequences in this sample as well. The chain is built from TRBV7-2 and TRBJ1-2, with D unclear. The germline V gene encodes CDR1 SGHTA and CDR2 FQGNSA. Trimming cost V 1 base and J 8 bases, with 8 bases left between them. The CDR3 is made up of 12 amino acids. The CDR3 nucleotides are TGTGCCAGCAGCTTAGAGACCGTGGGCTACACCTTC. Its translation: CASSLETVGYTF. The full variable domain, rest sourced from reference TRBV7-2 and TRBJ1-2, is GAGVSQSPSNKVTEKGKDVELRCDPISGHTALYWYRQSLGQGLEFLIYFQGNSAPDKSGLPSDRFSAERTGGSVSTLTIQRTQQEDSAVYLCASSLETVGYTFGSGTRLTVV.

V and J are TRBV9 and TRBJ2-7; 9 bases line up with TRBD2. This CDR3 comprises 15 residues. Per germline, CDR1 SGDLS and CDR2 YYNGEE. After removal of 4 bases from V and 3 bases from J, the junction contained 8 bases not matched to a gene. In DNA form, the CDR3 reads TGTGCCAGCAGCAGTAGCGGGAGCGTGGGCTACGAGCAGTACTTC. This gives the protein CASSSSGSVGYEQYF.

The V gene is TRBV18, the J gene TRBJ1-2, with TRBD1 matching over 8 bases. The CDR3 spans 15 residues. V was clipped by 0 bases and J by 3 bases; unmatched bases: 3. The germline V gene encodes CDR1 KGHSH and CDR2 LQKENI. CDR3 in DNA: TGTGCCAGCTCACCACCGACAGGGGCTCACTATGGCTACACCTTC. Its translation: CASSPPTGAHYGYTF.

This chain uses TRBV9 with TRBJ2-1; 11 nucleotides agree with TRBD2. There are 18 residues in the CDR3. Trimming took 3 bases from V and 5 from J; bases not matched to a gene: 13. Germline V gene sequence: CDR1 SGDLS, CDR2 YYNGEE. CDR3: CASSARTGTSGRDNEQFF. As DNA, the CDR3 is TGTGCCAGCAGCGCTCGCACCGGGACTAGCGGTCGGGACAATGAGCAGTTCTTC. The variable domain in full, completed from reference TRBV9 and TRBJ2-1, reads DSGVTQTPKHLITATGQRVTLRCSPRSGDLSVYWYQQSLDQGLQFLIQYYNGEERAKGNILERFSAQQFPDLHSELNLSSLELGDSALYFCASSARTGTSGRDNEQFFGPGTRLTVL.

CDR3 loop: CTSSHAERLAGEGAKNIQYF. The CDR3 nucleotides read TGCACCAGCAGCCATGCCGAAAGACTAGCGGGGGAAGGAGCCAAAAACATTCAGTACTTC. The chain joins TRBV1 to TRBJ2-4; the DNA was not compared with TRBD2, the D call given in the table. TRBV1 is shown as a pseudogene. There are 20 residues in the CDR3.

The genes are TRBV3-1 (or the pseudogene TRBV3-2) and TRBJ1-2; D unclear. Trimming left V 0 bases short and J 4 bases short, with 15 bases between. Germline lookup yields CDR1 LGHDT and CDR2 YNNKEL (reference sequence). The CDR3 is made up of 16 amino acids. This CDR3 reads CASSQDLGVGSYGYTF. DNA of the CDR3: TGTGCCAGCAGCCAAGATCTTGGGGTGGGGAGCTATGGCTACACCTTC.

The gene calls are TRBV7-2 and TRBJ2-2; TRBD1 is a possible D gene (5 bases). The CDR3 totals 15 residues. Germline V lookup: CDR1 SGHTA, CDR2 FQGNSA. Trimming cost V 5 bases and J 6 bases, with 16 bases left between them. CDR3 protein: CASSPAQGRPGELFF. DNA of the CDR3: TGTGCCAGCAGCCCCGCGCAGGGTCGCCCCGGGGAGCTGTTTTTT.

The CDR3 here is CASSLDAGNMAAEAFF. Here the CDR3 DNA reads TGTGCCAGCAGCTTAGATGCAGGGAACATGGCCGCTGAAGCTTTCTTT. This chain joins TRBV7-2 and TRBJ1-1; tentatively, D is TRBD1 (5 bases). Trimming took 1 base from V and 6 from J, leaving 18 bases between them. The CDR3 runs 16 residues. The germline V gene encodes CDR1 SGHTA and CDR2 FQGNSA.

The J gene is TRBJ1-2, the V gene TRBV12-3 or TRBV12-4; TRBD1 aligns across 8 bases. With V trimmed by 5 bases and J by 4 bases, 3 bases remained unmatched. CDR3 size: 13 residues. The CDR3 DNA reads TGTGCCAGCAGTCAGGACAGGGTCTATGGCTACACCTTC. Amino acid sequence: CASSQDRVYGYTF.

The rearrangement uses TRBV27 and TRBJ2-3; tentatively, D is TRBD1 (6 bases). The germline CDR1 and CDR2 sequences are MNHEY and SMNVEV (reference sequence). The CDR3 contains 16 residues. Between the trimmed V and J ends, which lost 3 bases and 1 base, there was a span of 14 bases. DNA for the CDR3: TGTGCCAGCAGTTTGGCTCCGGGACATGGCACAGATACGCAGTATTTT. Its protein product is CASSLAPGHGTDTQYF.